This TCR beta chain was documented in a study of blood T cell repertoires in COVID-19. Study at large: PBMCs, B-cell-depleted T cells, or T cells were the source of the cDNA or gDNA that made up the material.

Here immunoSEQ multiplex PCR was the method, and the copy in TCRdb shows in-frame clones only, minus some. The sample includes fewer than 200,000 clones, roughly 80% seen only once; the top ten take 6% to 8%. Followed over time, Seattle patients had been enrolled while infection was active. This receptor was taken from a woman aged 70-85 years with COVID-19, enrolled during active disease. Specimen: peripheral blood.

CDR3 sequence reads: CASSIDTEAFF. The CDR3 DNA follows: TGCGCCAGCAGTATTGACACTGAAGCTTTCTTT. This chain uses TRBV5-1 with TRBJ1-1, with D uncertain. The CDR3 is 11 residues long. Germline V CDR1 and CDR2: SGHRS, YFSETQ. V lost 5 bases and J lost 3, with 5 bases in between.